This T cell receptor beta chain stems from a study of T cells expressing NK-cell markers. On the study more broadly: Seven donors tested HCMV-seropositive and one tested seronegative among the eight sequenced.

In the case of this clonotype: Antigen specificity is unknown.

Overall study findings and caveats: Of the CD8+ T cells in a handful of donors, about 1.0-7.0% belonged to dominant NKG2C+ clonotypes.

Production of TCR beta cDNA relied on 5'RACE template switching with UMIs. After re-calling the 5' RACE reads, TCRdb lists one entry per CDR3 protein, DNA absent. The sample table includes about 260,000 distinct CDR3 sequences. CDR1 is SQVTM, CDR2 ANQGSEA, per germline. The CDR3 totals 12 residues. This TCR derives from a woman aged 18-69 years in good health. The source material was blood T cells: a sorted CD56 or NKG2C T cell subset, CD4+ or CD8+ T cells, or bulk PBMC T cells (not recorded which). The chain couples TRBV29-1 to TRBJ2-1; no DNA is available, so the TRBD1 call from TCRdb remains unchecked. The CDR3 sequence is CSVGGGAAEQFF.